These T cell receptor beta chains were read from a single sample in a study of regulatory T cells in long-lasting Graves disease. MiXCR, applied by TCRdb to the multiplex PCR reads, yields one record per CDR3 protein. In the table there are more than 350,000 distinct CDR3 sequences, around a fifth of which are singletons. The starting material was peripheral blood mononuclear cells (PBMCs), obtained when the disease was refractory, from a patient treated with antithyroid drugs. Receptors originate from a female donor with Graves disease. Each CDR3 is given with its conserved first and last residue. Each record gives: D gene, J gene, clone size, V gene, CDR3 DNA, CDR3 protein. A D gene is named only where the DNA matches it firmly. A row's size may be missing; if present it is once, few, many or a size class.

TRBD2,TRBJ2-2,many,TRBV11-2,TGTGCCAGCGGAACGACTAGCGGGAGCTGGGAGCTGTTTTTT,CASGTTSGSWELFF
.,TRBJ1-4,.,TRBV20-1,TGCAGTGCTAAGGACTGCCTTAATGAAAAACTGTTTTTT,CSAKDCLNEKLFF
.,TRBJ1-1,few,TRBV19,TGTGCCAGTAAGACAGCTTACACTGAAGCTTTCTTT,CASKTAYTEAFF
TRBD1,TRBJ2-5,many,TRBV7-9,TGTGCCAGCAGCCGACCCGGGACAGGGGAGACCCAGTACTTC,CASSRPGTGETQYF
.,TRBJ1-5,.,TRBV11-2,TGTGCCAGCAGCTTCCACAGCGATCAGCCCCAGCATTTT,CASSFHSDQPQHF
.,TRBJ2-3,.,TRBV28,TGTGCCAGCAGTTTGGGACCGAACACAGATACGCAGTATTTT,CASSLGPNTDTQYF
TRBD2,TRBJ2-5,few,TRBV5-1,TGCGCCAGCAGCTTGGAAAAAGCGGGAGCATGGGAGACCCAGTACTTC,CASSLEKAGAWETQYF
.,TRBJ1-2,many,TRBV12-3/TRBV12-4,TGTGCCAGCAGTCCTACCCTGGGGAATGGCTACACCTTC,CASSPTLGNGYTF
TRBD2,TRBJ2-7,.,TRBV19,TGTGCCAGTAGCCAGCGGGAGAACGAGCAGTACTTC,CASSQRENEQYF
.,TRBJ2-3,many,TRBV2,TGTGCCAGCAGTGTACCTGTCGACAATGCTAGCACAGATACGCAGTATTTT,CASSVPVDNASTDTQYF
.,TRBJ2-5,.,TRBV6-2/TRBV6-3,TGTGCCAGCAGTTACATTGGGCCGGAACAAGAGACCCAGTACTTC,CASSYIGPEQETQYF